This T cell receptor beta chain stems from a study of shared clonotypes between healthy human individuals (dated by TCRdb to 2018 to 2020). Regarding the complete study: The cohort comprised a couple of women and a few men aged 18 to 49 years. For each donor, CD4 naive and CD4 memory were each run on three plates, CD8 naive on two plates, and CD8 memory on one plate. Blood TCR repertoires of roughly five healthy adults were deeply sequenced to estimate repertoire size and the extent of clonotype sharing between individuals. Different laboratories and diverse techniques were used to prepare libraries and sequence TCR repertoires, to increase sequencing depth and limit assay-specific biases. Each donor's leukapheresis produced roughly between about 0.9 and 9.5 billion PBMCs.

Study-wide findings and limitations: Naive subsets generally had larger estimated clonotype richness than memory subsets did. Rarefaction of sorted-subset datasets indicated incomplete sequencing despite the large sequencing depth. Because the study included only a small number of donors, the genetic and exposure-history diversity represented was limited. Roughly 5.2% of naive CD4, 3.5% of naive CD8, roughly 2.4% of memory CD4, and about 0.4% of memory CD8 clonotypes were shared across a few donors. Sampling was restricted to blood, and TCR repertoires in tissues likely differ from the TCR repertoires found in blood. Based on pairwise subsampling, the degree of clonotype sharing among donors was expected to be affected by sequencing depth. Compared with non-shared clonotypes, the clonotypes found in all four sorted-subset donors had higher generation probabilities.

With respect to this clone: Which antigen it targets is not known. Base-call qualities are not available, and no considerably larger clone is one nucleotide away.

Healthy HIV-negative adults with no recently reported acute infections or vaccinations were included as donors. Only Caucasian adults living in Nashville, Tennessee, USA were represented among the donors. Magnetic negative selection was used to enrich CD4+ T cells, after which naive cells were positively selected on CD45RA and the negative fraction became the memory subset. Blood was obtained by leukapheresis, after which PBMCs were separated by Ficoll-Histopaque density gradient centrifugation and cryopreserved in liquid nitrogen vapor phase. Purity and quantity of every magnetically sorted T cell population were checked by analytical flow cytometry. Genomic DNA was isolated from each sorted fraction and quantified by UV absorbance on a Nanodrop 2000c. Using the deep immunoSEQ assay, multiplex PCR amplified TCR CDR3 regions from genomic DNA. For each cell subset, the extracted genomic DNA was distributed evenly across all wells of several immunoSEQ 96-well plates, and each plate served as one replicate. For sorted subsets, each replicate PCR was loaded with approximately 0.2 ug genomic DNA, equivalent to about 30,000 T cell genomes. Purified libraries were measured with a Qubit 3.0 fluorometer, size-checked on a Bioanalyzer 2100, and measured again with the KAPA Library Quantification kit. Every immunoSEQ 96-well plate was sequenced on a separate single-read 150-cycle Illumina NextSeq 550 flow cell. In the paper's pipeline: Because the immunoSEQ output included only junctional sequences and no quality scores, the filtering could not be the same as the filtering used for full-length reads. To assign V/J genes and CDR3, sequences were annotated against IMGT germline references using PyIR, a Python wrapper for IgBLAST v1.9. Reads were removed for weak V/J assignments (E-value above 1e-6), missing CDR3, stop codons, out-of-frame junctions, or ambiguous translated residues. V3J clonotypes were defined as sequences sharing an identical inferred V gene, J gene, and CDR3 amino acid sequence. To compute the percentage overlap between repertoires, the number of shared unique clonotypes was divided by the size of the smaller repertoire. Richness of each repertoire was evaluated using RTK rarefaction, the Chao1 estimator, and Recon v2.1 estimates of unobserved clonotypes. Generation probabilities were computed with OLGA for all TCRbeta clonotypes obtained by the gDNA method from a few donors. This immuneACCESS table, as held by TCRdb, lists in-frame sequences with V and J called but not all clones. Of the missing ones, under half trace to an unresolved V gene in checked studies; the others have no known cause. D and trimming were read from the DNA, whereas the V and J calls and clone size are those reported in that table. The sample data list just over 2,000,000 clones, and approximately 95% of these were observed just once. In total, the top ten clones hold 0.1% to 0.15% of the sample.

V is cut by 4 bases and J by 8 bases, and the space between the germline ends is 9 bases. CDR1 and CDR2 are drawn from the germline V gene: ENHRY, SYGVKD. Its CDR3 holds 12 amino acids, cysteine through phenylalanine. Only the CDR3 part of the read is kept: 36 bases, read in frame from the first base. The sequence is built from TRBV10-3 and TRBJ1-3; no confident D gene assignment can be made. This receptor was taken from a man aged 18 to 29 in good health. Sequencing input: naive CD4+ T cells sorted from blood. Sample cell subset or site, as interpreted from the label and publication: CD45RA+ positively selected. The CDR3 region reads CAISGVGDTIYF. The sequenced DNA is TGTGCCATCAGTGGAGTAGGCGACACCATATATTTT.